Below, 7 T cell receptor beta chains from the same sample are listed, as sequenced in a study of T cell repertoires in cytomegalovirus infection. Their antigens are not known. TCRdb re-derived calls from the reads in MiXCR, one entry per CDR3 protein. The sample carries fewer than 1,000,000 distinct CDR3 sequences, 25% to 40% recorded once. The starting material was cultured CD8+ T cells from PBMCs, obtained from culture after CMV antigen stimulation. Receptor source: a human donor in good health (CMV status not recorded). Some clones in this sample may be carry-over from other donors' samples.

The CDR3 bases are TGTGCCAGCAGCTTAGTCGGGCTAGCGGCAGATACGCAGTATTTT. Protein sequence: CASSLVGLAADTQYF. This chain uses TRBV7-9 with TRBJ2-3, with 7 bases aligning to TRBD2. Germline V gives CDR1 SEHNR, CDR2 FQNEAQ (reference sequence). J was trimmed by 4 bases and V by 1 base; bases with no gene match: 5. The CDR3 consists of 15 residues. The whole variable domain, filled in from reference TRBV7-9 and TRBJ2-3, reads DTGVSQNPRHKITKRGQNVTFRCDPISEHNRLYWYRQTLGQGPEFLTYFQNEAQLEKSRLLSDRFSAERPKGSFSTLEIQRTEQGDSAMYLCASSLVGLAADTQYFGPGTRLTVL.

The CDR3 DNA sequence: TGTGCCATCAGGTCTAACACAGATACGCAGTATTTT. Its protein is CAIRSNTDTQYF. This rearrangement joins TRBV10-3 to TRBJ2-3; D not resolved. Trimming took 6 bases from V and 2 from J, leaving 6 bases between them. The germline gives CDR1 ENHRY, CDR2 SYGVKD. This CDR3 is built from 12 residues.

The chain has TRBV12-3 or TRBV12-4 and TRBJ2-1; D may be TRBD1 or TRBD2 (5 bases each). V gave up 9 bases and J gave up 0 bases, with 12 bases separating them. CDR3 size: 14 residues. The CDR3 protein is CASRDGASYNEQFF. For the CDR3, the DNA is TGTGCCAGTCGCGACGGGGCCTCCTACAATGAGCAGTTCTTC.

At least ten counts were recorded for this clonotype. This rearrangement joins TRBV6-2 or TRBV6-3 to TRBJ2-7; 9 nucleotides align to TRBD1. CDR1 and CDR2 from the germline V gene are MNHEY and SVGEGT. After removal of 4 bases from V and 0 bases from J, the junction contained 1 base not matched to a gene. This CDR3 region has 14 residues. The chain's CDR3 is CASSWTGASYEQYV. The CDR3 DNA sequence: TGTGCCAGCAGTTGGACAGGGGCCTCCTACGAGCAGTACGTC.

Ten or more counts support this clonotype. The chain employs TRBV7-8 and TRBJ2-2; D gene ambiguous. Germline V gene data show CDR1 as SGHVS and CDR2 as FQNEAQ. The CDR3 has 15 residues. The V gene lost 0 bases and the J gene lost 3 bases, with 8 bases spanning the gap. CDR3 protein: CASSLASRYTGELFF. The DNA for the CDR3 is TGTGCCAGCAGCTTAGCGTCTCGATACACCGGGGAGCTGTTTTTT.

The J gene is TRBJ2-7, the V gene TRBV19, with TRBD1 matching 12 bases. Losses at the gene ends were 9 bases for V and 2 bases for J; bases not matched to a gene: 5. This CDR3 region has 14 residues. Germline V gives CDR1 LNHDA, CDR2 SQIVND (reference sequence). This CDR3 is CARPGQGAPYEQYV. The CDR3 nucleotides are TGTGCCAGGCCGGGACAGGGGGCCCCCTACGAGCAGTACGTC.

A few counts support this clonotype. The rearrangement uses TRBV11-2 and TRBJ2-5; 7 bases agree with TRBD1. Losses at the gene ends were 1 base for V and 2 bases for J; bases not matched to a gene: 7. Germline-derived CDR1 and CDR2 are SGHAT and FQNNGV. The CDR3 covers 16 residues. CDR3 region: CASSLVGQTMQETQYF. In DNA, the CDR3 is TGTGCCAGCAGCTTAGTGGGACAGACGATGCAAGAGACCCAGTACTTC.